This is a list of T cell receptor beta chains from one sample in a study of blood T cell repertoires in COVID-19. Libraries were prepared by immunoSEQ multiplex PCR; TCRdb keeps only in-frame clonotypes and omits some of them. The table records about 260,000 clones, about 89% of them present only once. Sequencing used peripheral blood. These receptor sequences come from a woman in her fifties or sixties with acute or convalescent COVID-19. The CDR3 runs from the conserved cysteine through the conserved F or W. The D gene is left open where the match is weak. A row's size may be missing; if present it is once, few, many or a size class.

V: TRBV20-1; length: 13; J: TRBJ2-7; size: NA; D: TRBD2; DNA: TGCAGTGCTAGTCGGACTAGCGGATACGAGCAGTACTTC; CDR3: CSASRTSGYEQYF
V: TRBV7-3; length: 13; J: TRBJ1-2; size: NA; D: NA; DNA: TGTGCCAGCAGCTTAGAATGGGGCAATGGCTACACCTTC; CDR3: CASSLEWGNGYTF
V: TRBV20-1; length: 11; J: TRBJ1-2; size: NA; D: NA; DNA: TGCAGTGCTAGACAGGGAGGTGGCTACACCTTC; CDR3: CSARQGGGYTF
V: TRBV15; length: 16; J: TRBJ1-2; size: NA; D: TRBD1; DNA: TGTGCCACCAGCAGATTAGACAGGGGAACCCAGCATGGCTACACCTTC; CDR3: CATSRLDRGTQHGYTF
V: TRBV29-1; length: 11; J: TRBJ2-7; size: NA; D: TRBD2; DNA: TGCAGCGGGGGACTAGCTTCCGAGCAGTACTTC; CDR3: CSGGLASEQYF
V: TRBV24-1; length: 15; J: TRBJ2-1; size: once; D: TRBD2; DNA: TGTGCCACCAGTGACCCGGGACTAGAGTACAATGAGCAGTTCTTC; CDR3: CATSDPGLEYNEQFF
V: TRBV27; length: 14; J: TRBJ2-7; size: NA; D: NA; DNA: TGTGCCAGCAGTTTAGACGGGTATTCCTACGAGCAGTACTTC; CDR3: CASSLDGYSYEQYF
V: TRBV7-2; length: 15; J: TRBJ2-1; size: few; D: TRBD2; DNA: TGTGCCAGCAGCTACTCCGGGACTAGCGGACGGGCGACTTTCTTC; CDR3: CASSYSGTSGRATFF
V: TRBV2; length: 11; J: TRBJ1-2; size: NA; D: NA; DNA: TGTGCCAGCAGTCCGTTCTATGGCTACACCTTC; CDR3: CASSPFYGYTF
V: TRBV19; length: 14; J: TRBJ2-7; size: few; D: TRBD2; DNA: TGTGCCAGTAGTAAGTTAGCGGGGCCCTACGAGCAGTACTTC; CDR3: CASSKLAGPYEQYF
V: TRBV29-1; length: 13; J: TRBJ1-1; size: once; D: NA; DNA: TGCAGCGTGGTTGGACAGATGAACACTGAAGCTTTCTTT; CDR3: CSVVGQMNTEAFF
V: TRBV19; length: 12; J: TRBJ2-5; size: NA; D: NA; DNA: TGTGCCAGTAGTATAGATAGTGAGACCCAGTACTTC; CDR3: CASSIDSETQYF
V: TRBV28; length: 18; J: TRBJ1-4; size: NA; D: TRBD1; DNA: TGTGCCAGCAGCTTAGACCGCAGGGGGTCAGTGGCTAATGAAAAACTGTTTTTT; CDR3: CASSLDRRGSVANEKLFF
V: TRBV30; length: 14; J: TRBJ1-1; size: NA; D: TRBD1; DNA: TGTGCCGCCCCTATGGGGACAGATTACACTGAAGCTTTCTTT; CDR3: CAAPMGTDYTEAFF
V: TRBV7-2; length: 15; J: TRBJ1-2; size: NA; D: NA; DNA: TGTGCCAGCAGCTTAGAGATCTACAGGAAGAGTGGCTACACCTTC; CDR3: CASSLEIYRKSGYTF
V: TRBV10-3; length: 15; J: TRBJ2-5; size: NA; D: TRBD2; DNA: TGTGCCATCAGAGAACTAGCGGAGAGCCAAGAGACCCAGTACTTC; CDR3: CAIRELAESQETQYF
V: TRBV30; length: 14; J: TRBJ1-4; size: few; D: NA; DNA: TGTGCCTGGAGTGTACGGACAGTGAATGAAAAACTGTTTTTT; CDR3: CAWSVRTVNEKLFF
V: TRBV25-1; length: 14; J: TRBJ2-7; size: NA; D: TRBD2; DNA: TGTGCCAGCAGAACTAGCGGGAGCTCCTACGAGCAGTACTTC; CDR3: CASRTSGSSYEQYF
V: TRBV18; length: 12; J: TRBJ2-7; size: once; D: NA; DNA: TGTGCCAGCTCCGCGACAGGCTACGAGCAGTACTTC; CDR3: CASSATGYEQYF
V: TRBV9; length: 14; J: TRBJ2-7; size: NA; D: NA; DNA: TGTGCCAGCAGCGTAGCTTCTAAATCCTACGAGCAGTACTTC; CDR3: CASSVASKSYEQYF
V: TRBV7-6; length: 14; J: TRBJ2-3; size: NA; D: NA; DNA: TGTGCCAGCAGCTTAGGTAGCGCGGCAGATACGCAGTATTTT; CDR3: CASSLGSAADTQYF
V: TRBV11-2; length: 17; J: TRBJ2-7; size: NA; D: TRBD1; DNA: TGTGCCAGCAGCTTGAAGGGACAGGGGCATACAGCCTACGAGCAGTACTTC; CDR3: CASSLKGQGHTAYEQYF
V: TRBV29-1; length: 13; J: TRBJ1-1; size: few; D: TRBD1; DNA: TGCAGCGCCGCCAGGACAGGGAACACTGAAGCTTTCTTT; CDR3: CSAARTGNTEAFF
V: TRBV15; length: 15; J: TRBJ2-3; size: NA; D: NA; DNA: TGTGCCACCAGCCCCACCGGGCGGGACGCAGATACGCAGTATTTT; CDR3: CATSPTGRDADTQYF
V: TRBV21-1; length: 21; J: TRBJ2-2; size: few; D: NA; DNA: TGTGCCAGCAGCAAACACTGGGGACTAGCGGGAGTTAGGAGACGTGGCGGGGAGCTGTTTTTT; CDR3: CASSKHWGLAGVRRRGGELFF
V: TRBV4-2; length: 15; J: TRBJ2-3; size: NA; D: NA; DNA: TGTGCCAGCAGCCCGACTACAGCCAGCACAGATACGCAGTATTTT; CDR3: CASSPTTASTDTQYF
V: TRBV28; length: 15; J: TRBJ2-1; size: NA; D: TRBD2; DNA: TGTGCCAGCAGTTCGGGTAGCGGGAGTATCAATGAGCAGTTCTTC; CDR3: CASSSGSGSINEQFF
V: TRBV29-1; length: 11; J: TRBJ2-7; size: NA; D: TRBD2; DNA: TGCAGCGCCGGGACTATCTACGAGCAGTACTTC; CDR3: CSAGTIYEQYF
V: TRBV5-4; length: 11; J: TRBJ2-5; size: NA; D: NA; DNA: TGTGCCAGCAGCCGGGGAGAGACCCAGTACTTC; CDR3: CASSRGETQYF
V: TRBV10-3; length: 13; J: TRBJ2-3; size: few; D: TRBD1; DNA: TGTGCCATAGGACAGGGCAGCACAGATACGCAGTATTTT; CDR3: CAIGQGSTDTQYF
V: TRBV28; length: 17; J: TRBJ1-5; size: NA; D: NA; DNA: TGTGCCAGCAGGGATGCGCCTAGGACACATAGCAATCAGCCCCAGCATTTT; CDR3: CASRDAPRTHSNQPQHF
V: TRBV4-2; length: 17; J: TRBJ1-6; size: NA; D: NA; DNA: TGTGCCAGCAGCCAAGATGGCGGCAGCTCCTATAATTCACCCCTCCACTTT; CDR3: CASSQDGGSSYNSPLHF
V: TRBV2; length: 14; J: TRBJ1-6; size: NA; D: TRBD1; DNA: TGTGCCAGCAGTGGACAGGGTTATAATTCACCCCTCCACTTT; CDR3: CASSGQGYNSPLHF
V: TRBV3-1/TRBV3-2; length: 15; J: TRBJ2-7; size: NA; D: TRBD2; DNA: TGTGCCAGCAGTTTCACTAGCGGGAGGGTCTACGAGCAGTACTTC; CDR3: CASSFTSGRVYEQYF
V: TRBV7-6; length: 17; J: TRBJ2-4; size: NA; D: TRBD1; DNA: TGTGCCAGCAGCTTAGAAGCCGGGACAGGGATGCAAAACATTCAGTACTTC; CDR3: CASSLEAGTGMQNIQYF
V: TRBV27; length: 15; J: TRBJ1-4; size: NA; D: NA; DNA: TGTGCCAGCAGGACAATTCCGTCAACTAATGAAAAACTGTTTTTT; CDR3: CASRTIPSTNEKLFF
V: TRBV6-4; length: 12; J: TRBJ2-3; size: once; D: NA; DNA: TGTGCCAGCAGTGACGGGGGGAATACGCAGTATTTT; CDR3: CASSDGGNTQYF
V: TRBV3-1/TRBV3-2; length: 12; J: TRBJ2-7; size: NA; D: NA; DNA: TGTGCCAGCAGCCAAGATAGGAGGGTGCAGTACTTC; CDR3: CASSQDRRVQYF
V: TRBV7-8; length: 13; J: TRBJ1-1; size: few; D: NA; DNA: TGTGCCAGTAGGTTAACGAGTTACGGTGAAGCTTTCTTT; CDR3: CASRLTSYGEAFF
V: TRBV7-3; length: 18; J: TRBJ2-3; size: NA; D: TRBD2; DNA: TGTGCCAGCAGCCTAAGGGCGACCGGGACTAGCGCCTCAGATACGCAGTATTTT; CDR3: CASSLRATGTSASDTQYF
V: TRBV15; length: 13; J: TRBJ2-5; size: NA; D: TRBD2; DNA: TGTGCCACCAGAATTACTAGCGGGGAGACCCAGTACTTC; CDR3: CATRITSGETQYF
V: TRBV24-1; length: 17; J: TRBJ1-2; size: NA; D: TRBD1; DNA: TGTGCCACCAGTGAGTTATTACAGGGGGGCTTTTTGAATGGCTACACCTTC; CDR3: CATSELLQGGFLNGYTF
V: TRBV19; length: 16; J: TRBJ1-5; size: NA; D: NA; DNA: TGTGCCAGTACCGGAGCGGGGGGTTATAGCAATCAGCCCCAGCATTTT; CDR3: CASTGAGGYSNQPQHF
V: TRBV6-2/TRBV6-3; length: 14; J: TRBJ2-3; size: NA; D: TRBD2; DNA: TGTGCCAGCAGTCGGGAGGGCCCGATAGATACGCAGTATTTT; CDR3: CASSREGPIDTQYF
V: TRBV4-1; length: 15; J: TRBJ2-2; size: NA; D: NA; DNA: TGCGCCAGCAGCCGGGAAGGGGGATTTTCCGGGGAGCTGTTTTTT; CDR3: CASSREGGFSGELFF
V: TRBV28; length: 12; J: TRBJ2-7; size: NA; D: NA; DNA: TGTGCCAGCAGTTTAGGACTTGACGAGCAGTACTTC; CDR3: CASSLGLDEQYF
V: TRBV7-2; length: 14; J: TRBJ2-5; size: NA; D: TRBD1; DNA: TGTGCCAGCAGCTTCGGACAGGGACAAGAGACCCAGTACTTC; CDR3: CASSFGQGQETQYF
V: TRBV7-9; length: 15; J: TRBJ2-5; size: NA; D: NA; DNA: TGTGCCAGCAGCCCTCCCCGGAATGGGGAGGAGACCCAGTACTTC; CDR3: CASSPPRNGEETQYF
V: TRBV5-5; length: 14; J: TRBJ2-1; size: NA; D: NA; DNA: TGTGCCAGCAGCTTGGCGGGAGCGAACAATGAGCAGTTCTTC; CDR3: CASSLAGANNEQFF
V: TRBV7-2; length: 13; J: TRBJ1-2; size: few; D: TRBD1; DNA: TGTGCCAGCAGCGCGGGACAGGGATATGGCTACACCTTC; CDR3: CASSAGQGYGYTF
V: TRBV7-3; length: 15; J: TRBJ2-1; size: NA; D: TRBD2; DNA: TGTGCCAGCAGCTTCGGGACTAGTGTGGAAGGTGAGCAGTTCTTC; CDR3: CASSFGTSVEGEQFF
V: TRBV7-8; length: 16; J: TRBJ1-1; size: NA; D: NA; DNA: TGTGCCAGCAGCCGCCGGGGTGGGGGCATGAACACTGAAGCTTTCTTT; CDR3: CASSRRGGGMNTEAFF
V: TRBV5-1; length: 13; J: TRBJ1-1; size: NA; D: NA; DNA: TGCGCCAGCAGCTTAGCCGGAGCCACTGAAGCTTTCTTT; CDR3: CASSLAGATEAFF
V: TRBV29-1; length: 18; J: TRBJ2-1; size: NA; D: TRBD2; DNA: TGCAGCGTCTCGCCGGGACTACAGACAGATAGATATTACAATGAGCAGTTCTTC; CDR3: CSVSPGLQTDRYYNEQFF
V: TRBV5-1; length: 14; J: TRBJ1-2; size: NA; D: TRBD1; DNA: TGCGCCAGCAGCTTGGTGGGGACAGGGAACGGCTACACCTTC; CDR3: CASSLVGTGNGYTF
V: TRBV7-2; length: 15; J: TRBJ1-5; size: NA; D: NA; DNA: TGTGCCAGCAGTAATACAGGAAGGGATTACCAGCCCCAGCATTTT; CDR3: CASSNTGRDYQPQHF
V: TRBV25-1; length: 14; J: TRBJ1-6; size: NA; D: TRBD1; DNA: TGTGCCAGCAGCCAGACAGGGGGCAGTTCACCCCTCCACTTT; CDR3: CASSQTGGSSPLHF